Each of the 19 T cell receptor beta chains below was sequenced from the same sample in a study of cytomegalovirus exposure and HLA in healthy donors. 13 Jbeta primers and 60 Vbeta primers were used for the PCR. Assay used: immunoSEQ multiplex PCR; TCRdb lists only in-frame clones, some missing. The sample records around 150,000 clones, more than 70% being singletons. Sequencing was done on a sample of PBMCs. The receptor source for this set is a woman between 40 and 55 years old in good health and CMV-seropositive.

The CDR3 loop reads CASSRELATSYEQYF. The DNA for the CDR3 is TGTGCCAGCAGCCGAGAACTAGCGACGTCCTACGAGCAGTACTTC. The J gene is TRBJ2-7, the V gene TRBV6-5, with TRBD2 identical over 7 bases. The CDR3 is 15 amino acids. The junction had 9 bases not matched to a gene; V was cut back by 6 bases and J by 1 base. Germline lookup yields CDR1 MNHEY and CDR2 SVGAGI.

CDR3 amino acids: CASSRVQADSEAFF. The CDR3 coding sequence is TGCGCCAGCAGCCGGGTACAGGCCGATAGTGAAGCTTTCTTT. The V and J genes are TRBV5-1 and TRBJ1-1; tentatively, D is TRBD1 (5 bases). The CDR3 extends over 14 amino acids. V shed 4 bases and J shed 7 bases, with 17 bases lying between them. The germline CDR1 and CDR2 sequences are SGHRS and YFSETQ.

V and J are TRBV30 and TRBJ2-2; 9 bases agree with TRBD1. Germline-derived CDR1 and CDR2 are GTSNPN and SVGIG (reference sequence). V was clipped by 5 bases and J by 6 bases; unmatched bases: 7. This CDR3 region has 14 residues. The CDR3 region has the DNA TGTGCCTGGTCCGGGACAGGGTCCCCCGGGGAGCTGTTTTTT. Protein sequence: CAWSGTGSPGELFF.

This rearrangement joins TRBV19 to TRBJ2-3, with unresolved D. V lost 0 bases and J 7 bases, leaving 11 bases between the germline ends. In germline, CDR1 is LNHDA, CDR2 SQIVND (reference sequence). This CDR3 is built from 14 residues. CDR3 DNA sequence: TGTGCCAGTAGTATAGATCCCGCTACCCATACGCAGTATTTT. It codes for CASSIDPATHTQYF.

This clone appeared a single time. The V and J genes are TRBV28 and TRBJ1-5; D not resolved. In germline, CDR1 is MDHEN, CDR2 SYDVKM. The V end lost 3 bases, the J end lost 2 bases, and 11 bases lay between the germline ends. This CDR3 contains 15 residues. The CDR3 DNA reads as TGTGCCAGCAGTTTCTCGGGGAGAGGCAATCAGCCCCAGCATTTT. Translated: CASSFSGRGNQPQHF.

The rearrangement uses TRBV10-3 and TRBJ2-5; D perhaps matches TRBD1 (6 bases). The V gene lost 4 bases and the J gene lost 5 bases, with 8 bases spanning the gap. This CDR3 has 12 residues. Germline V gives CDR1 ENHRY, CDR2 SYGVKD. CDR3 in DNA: TGTGCCATCAGTGGGCAGGGGGAGACCCAGTACTTC. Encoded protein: CAISGQGETQYF.

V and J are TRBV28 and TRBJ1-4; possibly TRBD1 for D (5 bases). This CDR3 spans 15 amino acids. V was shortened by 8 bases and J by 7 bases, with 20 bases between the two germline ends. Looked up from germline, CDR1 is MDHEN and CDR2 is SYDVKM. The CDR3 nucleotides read TGTGCCAGCCGCCCCGCCCAGGGTTTCGGTGAAAAACTGTTTTTT. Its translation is CASRPAQGFGEKLFF. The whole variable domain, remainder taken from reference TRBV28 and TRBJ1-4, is DVKVTQSSRYLVKRTGEKVFLECVQDMDHENMFWYRQDPGLGLRLIYFSYDVKMKEKGDIPEGYSVSREKKERFSLILESASTNQTSMYLCASRPAQGFGEKLFFGSGTQLSVL.

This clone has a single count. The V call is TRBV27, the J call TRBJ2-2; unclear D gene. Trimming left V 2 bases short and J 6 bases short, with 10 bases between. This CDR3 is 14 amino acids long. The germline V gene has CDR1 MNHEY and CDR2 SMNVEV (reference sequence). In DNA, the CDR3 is TGTGCCAGCAGTTTACAGAGAGGCCCCGGGGAGCTGTTTTTT. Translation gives CASSLQRGPGELFF.

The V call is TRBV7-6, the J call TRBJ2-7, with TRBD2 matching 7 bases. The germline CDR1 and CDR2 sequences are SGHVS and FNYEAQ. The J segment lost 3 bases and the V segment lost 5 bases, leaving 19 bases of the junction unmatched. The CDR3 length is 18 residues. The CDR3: CASSLHPGGRPPYYEQYF. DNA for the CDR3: TGTGCCAGCAGCCTCCACCCCGGGGGGAGACCACCCTACTACGAGCAGTACTTC. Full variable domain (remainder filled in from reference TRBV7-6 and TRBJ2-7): GAGVSQSPRYKVTKRGQDVALRCDPISGHVSLYWYRQALGQGPEFLTYFNYEAQQDKSGLPNDRFSAERPEGSISTLTIQRTEQRDSAMYRCASSLHPGGRPPYYEQYFGPGTRLTVT.

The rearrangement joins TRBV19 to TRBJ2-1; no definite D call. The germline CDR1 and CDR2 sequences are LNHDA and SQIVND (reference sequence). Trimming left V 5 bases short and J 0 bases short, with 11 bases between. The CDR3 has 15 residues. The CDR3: CASSQLPGSYNEQFF. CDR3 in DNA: TGTGCCAGTAGTCAACTCCCTGGCTCCTACAATGAGCAGTTCTTC.

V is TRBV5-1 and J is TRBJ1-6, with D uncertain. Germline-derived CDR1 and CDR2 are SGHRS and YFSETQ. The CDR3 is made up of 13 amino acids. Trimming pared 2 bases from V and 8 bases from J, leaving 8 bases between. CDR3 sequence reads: CASSLWADSPLHF. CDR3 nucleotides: TGCGCCAGCAGCTTATGGGCAGATTCACCCCTCCACTTT.

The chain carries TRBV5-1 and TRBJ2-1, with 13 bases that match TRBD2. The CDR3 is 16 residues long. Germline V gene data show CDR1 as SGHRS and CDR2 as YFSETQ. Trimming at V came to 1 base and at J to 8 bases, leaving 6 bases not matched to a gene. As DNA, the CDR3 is TGCGCCAGCAGCTTGCGGACTAGCGGGAGTTCGGATGAGCAGTTCTTC. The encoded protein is CASSLRTSGSSDEQFF.

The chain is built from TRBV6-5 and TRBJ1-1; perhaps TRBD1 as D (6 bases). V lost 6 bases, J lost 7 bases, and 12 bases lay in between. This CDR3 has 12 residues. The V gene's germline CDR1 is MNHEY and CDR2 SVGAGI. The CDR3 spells CASSTRGIEAFF. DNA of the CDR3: TGTGCCAGCAGCACCAGGGGAATTGAAGCTTTCTTT.

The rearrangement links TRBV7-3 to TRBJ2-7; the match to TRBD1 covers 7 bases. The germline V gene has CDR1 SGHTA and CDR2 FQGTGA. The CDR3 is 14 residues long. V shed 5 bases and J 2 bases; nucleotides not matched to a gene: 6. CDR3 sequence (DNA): TGTGCCAGCAGCCCGGGGACAGAAACCTACGAGCAGTACTTC. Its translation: CASSPGTETYEQYF.

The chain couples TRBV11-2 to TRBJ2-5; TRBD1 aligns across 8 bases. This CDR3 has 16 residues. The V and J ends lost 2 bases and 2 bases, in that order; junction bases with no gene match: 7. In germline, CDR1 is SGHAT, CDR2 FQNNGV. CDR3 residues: CASSLYPTGVQETQYF. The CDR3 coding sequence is TGTGCCAGCAGCTTATACCCGACAGGGGTACAAGAGACCCAGTACTTC.

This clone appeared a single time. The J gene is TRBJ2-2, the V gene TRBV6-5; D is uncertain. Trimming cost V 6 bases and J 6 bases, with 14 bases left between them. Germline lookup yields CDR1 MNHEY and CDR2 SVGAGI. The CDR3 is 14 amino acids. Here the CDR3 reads CASRDMIVPGELFF. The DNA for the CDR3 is TGTGCCAGCAGAGACATGATAGTCCCCGGGGAGCTGTTTTTT.

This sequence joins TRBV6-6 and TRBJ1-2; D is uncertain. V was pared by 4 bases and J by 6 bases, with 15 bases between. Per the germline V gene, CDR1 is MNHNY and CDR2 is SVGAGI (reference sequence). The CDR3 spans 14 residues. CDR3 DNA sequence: TGTGCCAGCAGTTCCCCCTCGCAAAGCGATGGCTACACCTTC. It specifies CASSSPSQSDGYTF.

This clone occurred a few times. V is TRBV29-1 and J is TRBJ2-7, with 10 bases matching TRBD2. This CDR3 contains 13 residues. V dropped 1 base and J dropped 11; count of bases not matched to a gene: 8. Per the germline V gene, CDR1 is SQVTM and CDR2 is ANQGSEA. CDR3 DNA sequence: TGCAGCGTTGAAGTTGGACTAGCGGAGCGGGAGTACTTC. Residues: CSVEVGLAEREYF.

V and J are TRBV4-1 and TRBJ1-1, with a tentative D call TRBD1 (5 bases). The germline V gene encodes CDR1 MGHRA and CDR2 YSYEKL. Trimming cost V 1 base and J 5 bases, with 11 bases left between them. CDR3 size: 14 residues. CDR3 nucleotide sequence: TGCGCCAGCAGCCAAGGGAGGGGAAGAACTGAAGCTTTCTTT. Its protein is CASSQGRGRTEAFF.